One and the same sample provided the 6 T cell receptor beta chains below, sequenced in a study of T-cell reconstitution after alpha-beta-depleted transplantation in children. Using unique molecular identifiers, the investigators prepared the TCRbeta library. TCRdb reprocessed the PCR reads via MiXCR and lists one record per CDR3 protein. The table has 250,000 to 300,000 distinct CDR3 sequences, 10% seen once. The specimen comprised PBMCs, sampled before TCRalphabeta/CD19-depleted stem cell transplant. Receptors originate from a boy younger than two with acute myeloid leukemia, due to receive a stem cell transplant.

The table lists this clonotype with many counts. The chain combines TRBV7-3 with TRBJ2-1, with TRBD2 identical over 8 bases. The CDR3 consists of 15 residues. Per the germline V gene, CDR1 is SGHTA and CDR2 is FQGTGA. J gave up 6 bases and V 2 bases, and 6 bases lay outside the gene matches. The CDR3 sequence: CASSLGGGQGNEQFF. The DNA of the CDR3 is TGTGCCAGCAGCTTAGGCGGGGGGCAGGGCAATGAGCAGTTCTTC.

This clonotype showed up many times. CDR3 sequence: CASSPGQENQPQHF. The CDR3 region has the DNA TGTGCCAGCTCACCAGGGCAGGAGAATCAGCCCCAGCATTTT. The chain links TRBV18 to TRBJ1-5; D call uncertain. Trimming left V 2 bases short and J 4 bases short, with 9 bases between. CDR1 is KGHSH, CDR2 LQKENI, per germline. The CDR3 runs 14 residues.

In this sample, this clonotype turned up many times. The CDR3 reads CASSFAATNEKLFF. Here the CDR3 DNA reads TGCGCCAGCAGCTTCGCTGCAACTAATGAAAAACTGTTTTTT. The gene calls are TRBV5-1 and TRBJ1-4; D remains unclear. Trimming took 2 bases from V and 0 from J, leaving 5 bases between them. The length of the CDR3 is 14 residues. CDR1 is SGHRS and CDR2 is YFSETQ in the germline V gene.

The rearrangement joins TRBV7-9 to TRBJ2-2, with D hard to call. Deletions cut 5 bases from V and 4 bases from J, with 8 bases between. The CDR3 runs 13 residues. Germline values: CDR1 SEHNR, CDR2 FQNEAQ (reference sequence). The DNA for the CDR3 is TGTGCCAGCAGCGAACGGATCACCGGGGAGCTGTTTTTT. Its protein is CASSERITGELFF.

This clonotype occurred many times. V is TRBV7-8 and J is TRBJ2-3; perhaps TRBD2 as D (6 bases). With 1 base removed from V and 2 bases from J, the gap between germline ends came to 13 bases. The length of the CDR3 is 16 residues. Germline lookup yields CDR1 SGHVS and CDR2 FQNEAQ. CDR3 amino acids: CASSLVGGTFTDTQYF. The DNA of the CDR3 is TGTGCCAGCAGCTTAGTTGGGGGGACGTTCACAGATACGCAGTATTTT.

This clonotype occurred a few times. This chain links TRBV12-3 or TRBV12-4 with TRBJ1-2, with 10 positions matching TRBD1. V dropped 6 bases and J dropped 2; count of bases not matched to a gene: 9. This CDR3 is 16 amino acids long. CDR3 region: CASRQRQGALNYGYTF. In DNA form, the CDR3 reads TGTGCCAGCAGACAAAGACAGGGGGCACTCAACTATGGCTACACCTTC.